Included here is one TCR beta chain sequence, with context. This clonotype was counted only a few times. The antigen this receptor binds is unknown. Base-call qualities are not available, and no considerably larger clone is one nucleotide away. Cut back by 5 bases and 6 bases, the V and J ends lie 8 bases apart. Sequences LNHNV (CDR1) and YYDKDF (CDR2) are obtained from the germline V gene (reference sequence). The CDR3 numbers 12 residues from cysteine through phenylalanine. Only the CDR3 DNA stays, 36 bases, in frame from base 1. To demonstrate the VDJtools post-analysis software, TCR beta repertoires were profiled from the peripheral blood of more than 10 young patients with multiple sclerosis. The patients with multiple sclerosis were children and adolescents between 6 and 15 years of age. To prepare the library, PCR was applied. The instrument was an Illumina HiSeq 2500. To reduce PCR and sequencing biases, unique molecular identifiers were incorporated into the TCR beta cDNA libraries. About 500,000 cDNA molecules were obtained for every 1 to 10 million input T cells, so each molecule roughly corresponded to one T cell. Patient libraries were prepared and sequenced with the same protocol used for the earlier healthy control dataset. Within a given batch, samples were prepared together, multiplexed and sequenced on the same HiSeq lane. Per the authors' processing: Raw barcoded reads were processed with MIGEC, and single-read molecular identifier groups were discarded before consensus assembly and CDR3 extraction. VDJtools was used for post-analysis of the clonotype tables, and diversity was normalized by down-sampling every dataset to the size of the smallest sample. To correct batch-related cross-sample contamination, repertoire overlap clustering matched CDR3 amino acid sequences but not nucleotide sequences. The public reads were run again by TCRdb, first through fastp at Q25 and then through MiXCR, and only productive beta chains were kept. Identical CDR3 proteins give one entry, which carries the most common genes and DNA. The V and J calls were not made by the authors but by TCRdb's processing. In this sample the table shows about 570,000 distinct CDR3 sequences, roughly 34% of which occur a single time. The top ten clonotypes cover approximately 5.4% of the sample.

The sample belongs to a study of post-analysis software for immune sequencing data (dated by TCRdb to the mid-2010s). Regarding the complete study: Disease courses on record covered relapsing-remitting, secondary progressive and progressive-relapsing multiple sclerosis, though some patients had no subtype annotation. The patient repertoires were set against 10 or so previously published healthy control repertoires from donors whose ages ranged from 6 to 25 years. A subset of samples was prepared in parallel using single-end sample barcoding, then pooled and co-amplified after Illumina adapter ligation.

Beyond this particular receptor, the publication reports: When samples were clustered directly using the F measure, samples prepared in the same batch co-clustered strongly, which prompted a batch-effect correction. Compared with controls, multiple sclerosis patients had significantly lower normalized Chao1 diversity, a finding suggesting substantial peripheral T-cell clonal expansion. The multiple sclerosis patient group was slightly younger than the control group. Several TRBV segments, including TRBV5-6, TRBV5-1 and TRBV20-1, were significantly more frequent in patients than controls.

The sequence was obtained from a girl aged 2 to 17 with multiple sclerosis. The specimen sequenced was blood. The chain couples TRBV15 to TRBJ1-3; a tentative D match to TRBD1 spans 5 bases. The nucleotide sequence is TGTGCCACCAGCGGGACGCCAAACACCATATATTTT. It specifies CATSGTPNTIYF.